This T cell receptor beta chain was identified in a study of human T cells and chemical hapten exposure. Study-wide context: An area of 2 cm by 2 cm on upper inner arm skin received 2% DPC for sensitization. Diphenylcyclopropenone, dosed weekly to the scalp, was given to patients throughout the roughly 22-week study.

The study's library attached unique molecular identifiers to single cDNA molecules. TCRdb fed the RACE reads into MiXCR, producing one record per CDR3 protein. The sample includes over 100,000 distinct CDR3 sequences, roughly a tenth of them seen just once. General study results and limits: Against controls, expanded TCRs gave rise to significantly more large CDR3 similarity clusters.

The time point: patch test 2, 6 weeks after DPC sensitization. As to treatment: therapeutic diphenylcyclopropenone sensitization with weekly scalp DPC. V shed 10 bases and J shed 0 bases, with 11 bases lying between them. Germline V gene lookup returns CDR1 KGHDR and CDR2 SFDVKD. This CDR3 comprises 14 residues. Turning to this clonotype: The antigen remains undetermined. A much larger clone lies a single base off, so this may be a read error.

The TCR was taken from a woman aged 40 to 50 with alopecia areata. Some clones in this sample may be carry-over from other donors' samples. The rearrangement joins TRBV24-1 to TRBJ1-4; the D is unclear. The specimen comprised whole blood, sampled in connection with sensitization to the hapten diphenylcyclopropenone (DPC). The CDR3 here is CATEGCPTNEKLFF. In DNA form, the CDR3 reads TGTGCCACGGAAGGGTGCCCAACTAATGAAAAACTGTTTTTT.